The 21 T cell receptor beta chains reported below all come from one sample, sequenced in a study of blood T cell repertoires in COVID-19. TCRdb's copy holds only in-frame clones and misses some; the assay was immunoSEQ multiplex PCR. The profile shows 350,000 to 450,000 clones, roughly nine tenths of them singletons. The specimen was PBMCs or T cells enriched from blood (not recorded which). The receptors come from a woman aged 40-49 years who had been exposed to COVID-19.

This chain's CDR3 is CASSDPGGLNTEAFF. In DNA form, the CDR3 reads TGTGCCAGCAGCGACCCCGGGGGTCTGAACACTGAAGCTTTCTTT. The V call is TRBV2, the J call TRBJ1-1; D is possibly TRBD1 (5 bases). In germline, CDR1 is SNHLY, CDR2 FYNNEI. Trimming took 6 bases from V and 0 from J, leaving 14 bases between them. This CDR3 spans 15 amino acids.

To note about this clone: An end of the junction differs from the germline gene, which may be a read error. The V gene is TRBV7-7, the J gene TRBJ2-7; TRBD2 matches 8 bases. The CDR3 length is 20 residues. CDR1 and CDR2 from the germline V gene are SSHAT and FNYEAQ (reference sequence). CDR3 bases: TGTGCTAGCAGCTCAATAGGGGCCCTAATCTTCCGGGGGGGCAGGTACGAGCAGTACTTC. Its translation: CASSSIGALIFRGGRYEQYF.

V and J are TRBV11-2 and TRBJ2-1, with D possibly TRBD2 on 6 matching bases. The CDR3 consists of 15 residues. The ends were cut back, 6 bases at V and 7 bases at J, with 19 bases in the middle. Germline V gene data show CDR1 as SGHAT and CDR2 as FQNNGV. Here the CDR3 DNA reads TGTGCCAGCAGGAACCAACCTACTGCGGGGAATGAGCAGTTCTTC. The encoded protein is CASRNQPTAGNEQFF. The variable domain in full, with the rest retrieved from reference TRBV11-2 and TRBJ2-1, is EAGVAQSPRYKIIEKRQSVAFWCNPISGHATLYWYQQILGQGPKLLIQFQNNGVVDDSQLPKDRFSAERLKGVDSTLKIQPAKLEDSAVYLCASRNQPTAGNEQFFGPGTRLTVL.

The chain links TRBV7-9 to TRBJ2-1, with 12 positions matching TRBD2. V gave up 4 bases and J gave up 8 bases; unmatched junction bases: 6. Germline V gives CDR1 SEHNR, CDR2 FQNEAQ (reference sequence). The CDR3 consists of 15 residues. CDR3 in DNA: TGTGCCAGCAGCTACACGGGACTAGCGGGCGATGAGCAGTTCTTC. The encoded protein is CASSYTGLAGDEQFF.

The V call is TRBV7-3, the J call TRBJ1-2; D is unresolved. In germline, CDR1 is SGHTA, CDR2 FQGTGA. This CDR3 contains 14 residues. V was shortened by 5 bases and J by 0 bases, with 10 bases between the two germline ends. CDR3 amino acids: CASSPSPANYGYTF. The CDR3 DNA reads as TGTGCCAGCAGCCCCTCCCCGGCTAACTATGGCTACACCTTC.

The V call is TRBV27, the J call TRBJ2-1; possible D gene TRBD2, 6 bases. This CDR3 is built from 12 residues. CDR1 is MNHEY and CDR2 is SMNVEV in the germline V gene (reference sequence). V was clipped by 8 bases and J by 9 bases, with 14 bases between them. CDR3 DNA sequence: TGTGCCAGCCGGACACTAGCAGGTGAGCAGTTCTTC. It encodes CASRTLAGEQFF.

Details on this clone: The same CDR3 is also encoded by other DNA sequences in this sample. J is TRBJ1-1 and V is TRBV5-4; D is unresolved. In germline, CDR1 is SGHNT, CDR2 YYREEE (reference sequence). V was clipped by 0 bases and J by 1 base, with 7 bases between them. There are 14 residues in the CDR3. This CDR3 is CASSLVGANTEAFF. The CDR3 region has the DNA TGTGCCAGCAGCTTGGTCGGAGCGAACACTGAAGCTTTCTTT.

This clone was recorded once. This chain uses TRBV6-5 with TRBJ1-1; D call uncertain. There are 12 residues in the CDR3. CDR1 is MNHEY, CDR2 SVGAGI, per germline. The ends were cut back, 6 bases at V and 1 base at J, with 6 bases in the middle. For the CDR3, the DNA is TGTGCCAGCAGAAGACAGAACACTGAAGCTTTCTTT. Its protein is CASRRQNTEAFF.

The sample holds a few counts of this clone. The chain carries TRBV18 and TRBJ2-3; no firm D call. This CDR3 is 14 amino acids long. V gave up 0 bases and J gave up 2 bases, with 6 bases separating them. Germline lookup yields CDR1 KGHSH and CDR2 LQKENI. In nucleotides, the CDR3 is TGTGCCAGCTCACCACCGGCCACCACAGATACGCAGTATTTT. This encodes CASSPPATTDTQYF.

The rearrangement links TRBV21-1 to TRBJ2-3; whether TRBD1, the table's D call, matches the DNA was not checked. TRBV21-1 is marked as a pseudogene. This CDR3 is 14 amino acids long. The CDR3 spells CASSKAGGMDTQYF. In DNA form, the CDR3 reads TGTGCCAGCAGCAAGGCAGGGGGAATGGATACGCAGTATTTT.

The V and J genes are TRBV5-1 and TRBJ2-6, with 11 bases aligning to TRBD1. With V trimmed by 0 bases and J by 0 bases, 5 bases remained unmatched. This CDR3 has 19 residues. Germline CDR1 reads SGHRS; CDR2 reads YFSETQ. CDR3 sequence reads: CASSLGSGQGVSGANVLTF. CDR3 bases: TGCGCCAGCAGCTTGGGATCGGGACAGGGGGTCTCTGGGGCCAACGTCCTGACTTTC.

This chain joins TRBV7-2 and TRBJ2-1, with 7 bases identical to TRBD1. CDR1 is SGHTA, CDR2 FQGNSA, per germline. Trimming cost V 0 bases and J 5 bases; bases outside gene matches: 4. The CDR3 totals 15 residues. CDR3 amino acids: CASSLAVTGNNEQFF. Written as DNA, the CDR3 is TGTGCCAGCAGCTTAGCTGTGACAGGGAACAATGAGCAGTTCTTC.

V usage is TRBV4-3 and J usage is TRBJ2-3; 10 bases line up with TRBD1. The CDR3 totals 16 residues. Germline loops: CDR1 LGHNA, CDR2 YSLEER. V shed 1 base, J shed 3 bases, and the junction held 4 bases outside the gene matches. The CDR3 DNA is TGCGCCAGCAGCCAAGGTAGACAGGGGGCGACAGATACGCAGTATTTT. Amino acid sequence: CASSQGRQGATDTQYF.

This chain joins TRBV24-1 and TRBJ1-2; possible D gene TRBD1, 5 bases. The CDR3 extends over 13 amino acids. Germline loops: CDR1 KGHDR, CDR2 SFDVKD. V was cut by 4 bases and J by 4 bases, with 9 bases left in between. CDR3 in amino acids: CATSDREVYGYTF. DNA of the CDR3: TGTGCCACCAGTGACAGGGAGGTCTATGGCTACACCTTC.

J is TRBJ1-1 and V is TRBV11-1, with 7 bases aligning to TRBD1. The CDR3 length is 13 residues. The V segment lost 10 bases and the J segment 1 base; nucleotides outside the gene matches: 6. CDR1 and CDR2 (germline): SGHAT, FQDESV (reference sequence). The CDR3 bases are TGTGCCACAGGGGGAGAAGGGAACACTGAAGCTTTCTTT. Its translation: CATGGEGNTEAFF. The variable domain in full, completed from reference TRBV11-1 and TRBJ1-1, reads EAEVAQSPRYKITEKSQAVAFWCDPISGHATLYWYRQILGQGPELLVQFQDESVVDDSQLPKDRFSAERLKGVDSTLKIQPAELGDSAMYLCATGGEGNTEAFFGQGTRLTVV.

V gene TRBV7-2 combines with J gene TRBJ1-1; D is possibly TRBD1 (5 bases). The germline gives CDR1 SGHTA, CDR2 FQGNSA. The CDR3 extends over 17 amino acids. V gave up 1 base and J gave up 2 bases, with 17 bases separating them. DNA for the CDR3: TGTGCCAGCAGCTTAGGCAGGGCGACGAGACCTAACACTGAAGCTTTCTTT. It codes for CASSLGRATRPNTEAFF.

The V and J genes are TRBV18 and TRBJ2-5; D unclear. V was trimmed by 0 bases and J by 3 bases, leaving 8 bases between them. This CDR3 spans 14 amino acids. CDR1 KGHSH and CDR2 LQKENI come from the germline V gene. The DNA for the CDR3 is TGTGCCAGCTCACCACCGGGCCATAAAGAGACCCAGTACTTC. Its translation is CASSPPGHKETQYF.

The J gene is TRBJ1-2, the V gene TRBV7-9; D remains unclear. The CDR3 covers 13 residues. Between the trimmed V and J ends, which lost 5 bases and 0 bases, there was a span of 7 bases. Looked up from germline, CDR1 is SEHNR and CDR2 is FQNEAQ (reference sequence). CDR3 loop: CASSPSPNYGYTF. CDR3 coding DNA: TGTGCCAGCAGCCCGAGCCCTAACTATGGCTACACCTTC.

In nucleotides, the CDR3 is TGTGCCAGCAGCTTGGTGGTGGGGCGAGGCACTGAAGCTTTCTTT. It specifies CASSLVVGRGTEAFF. The rearrangement uses TRBV5-4 and TRBJ1-1; D might be TRBD1 (5 bases). The germline V and J ends were trimmed by 0 bases and 4 bases, with 13 bases remaining between them. The CDR3 runs to 15 residues. Germline V gene data show CDR1 as SGHNT and CDR2 as YYREEE (reference sequence).

The gene calls are TRBV15 and TRBJ1-1; weak D call: TRBD1 (5 bases). Looked up from germline, CDR1 is LNHNV and CDR2 is YYDKDF (reference sequence). Trimming shortened V by 6 bases and J by 0 bases, and 14 bases separated the two germline ends. CDR3 size: 15 residues. Here the CDR3 DNA reads TGTGCCACCAGGCAACAGGCGGCGGTGAACACTGAAGCTTTCTTT. Its translation: CATRQQAAVNTEAFF.

The chain carries TRBV12-3 or TRBV12-4 and TRBJ1-1; 10 bases fit TRBD1. The length of the CDR3 is 12 residues. With V trimmed by 5 bases and J by 11 bases, 5 bases remained unmatched. In DNA, the CDR3 is TGTGCCAGCAGTACCGGGACAGGGGTTGCTTTCTTT. Translating gives CASSTGTGVAFF.